This T cell receptor (beta chain) was recorded in a study of T cell repertoires in cytomegalovirus infection. Study observations and caveats: It was HLA-C-restricted CMV-specific TCR beta clonotypes that dominated the response ex vivo. Accumulated public TCR beta family frequency recognized individuals carrying CMV together with the relevant HLA.

TCRdb processed the reads anew with MiXCR; each CDR3 protein has one entry. Of roughly 920,000 distinct CDR3 sequences listed, around 31% are singletons. Per germline, CDR1 ENHRY and CDR2 SYGVKD. J was trimmed by 1 base and V by 7 bases; bases with no gene match: 14. The CDR3 contains 18 residues. Only a few counts were recorded for this clonotype. Antigen unknown. The sample here was cultured CD8+ T cells from PBMCs, taken from culture after CMV antigen stimulation. The chain employs TRBV10-3 and TRBJ2-3; 10 bases line up with TRBD2. The sequence was collected from a human donor in good health (CMV status not recorded). Some clones in this sample may be carry-over from other donors' samples. The CDR3 loop is CAINPVAGGHTRTDTQYF. In DNA form, the CDR3 reads TGTGCCATCAATCCCGTAGCGGGGGGCCACACGCGCACAGATACGCAGTATTTT.